This T cell receptor beta chain came from a study of T-cell reconstitution after alpha-beta-depleted transplantation in children. Study results and caveats: A year had passed since transplant, and T-cell counts and diversity by then came mostly from newly produced T cells. Where some patients showed high TCRbeta diversity at day 60, it came from recipient T cells and thymic progenitors that had survived. The study reportedly traced alpha-beta T cells about two months after transplant to several hundred expanded graft clones.

Germline values: CDR1 SGHDT, CDR2 YYEEEE. The germline V and J ends were trimmed by 1 base and 0 bases, with 11 bases remaining between them. The CDR3 is 17 amino acids. Preparation of the TCRbeta library involved a method that used unique molecular identifiers. TCRdb passed the PCR reads through MiXCR, listing each CDR3 protein once. The sample records about 980,000 distinct CDR3 sequences, about 29% being singletons. In regard to this clonotype: The antigen remains unidentified.

The sequence came from a boy in the first two years of life who had a stem cell transplant for SCID, so the T cells may come from the graft donor. V gene TRBV5-6 combines with J gene TRBJ2-6; D unresolved. Sequenced here: PBMCs, mostly from graft donor cells, sampled 360 days after TCRalphabeta/CD19-depleted stem cell transplant. CDR3 nucleotide sequence: TGTGCCAGCAGCTTGCGGGCAAGGAGCTCTGGGGCCAACGTCCTGACTTTC. Encoded protein: CASSLRARSSGANVLTF.